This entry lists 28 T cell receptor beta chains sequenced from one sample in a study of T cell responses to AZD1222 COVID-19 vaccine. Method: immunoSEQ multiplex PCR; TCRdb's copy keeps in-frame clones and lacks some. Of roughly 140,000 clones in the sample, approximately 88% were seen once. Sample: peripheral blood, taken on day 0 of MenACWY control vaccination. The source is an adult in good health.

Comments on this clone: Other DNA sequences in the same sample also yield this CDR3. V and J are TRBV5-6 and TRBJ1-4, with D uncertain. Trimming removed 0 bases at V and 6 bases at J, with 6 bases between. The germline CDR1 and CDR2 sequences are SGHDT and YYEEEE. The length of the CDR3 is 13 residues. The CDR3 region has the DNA TGTGCCAGCAGCTTGGTGAGAGATGAAAAACTGTTTTTT. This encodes CASSLVRDEKLFF.

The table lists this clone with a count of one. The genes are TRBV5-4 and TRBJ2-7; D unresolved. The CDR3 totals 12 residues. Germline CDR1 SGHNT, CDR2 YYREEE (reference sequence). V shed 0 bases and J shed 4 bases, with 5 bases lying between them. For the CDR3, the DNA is TGTGCCAGCAGCTTGGTGGGTTACGAGCAGTACTTC. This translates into CASSLVGYEQYF.

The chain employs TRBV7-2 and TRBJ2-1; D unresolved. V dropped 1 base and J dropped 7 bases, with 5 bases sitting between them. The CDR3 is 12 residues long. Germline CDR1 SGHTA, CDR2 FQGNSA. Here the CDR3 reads CASSLGSNEQFF. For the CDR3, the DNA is TGTGCCAGCAGCTTAGGATCAAATGAGCAGTTCTTC.

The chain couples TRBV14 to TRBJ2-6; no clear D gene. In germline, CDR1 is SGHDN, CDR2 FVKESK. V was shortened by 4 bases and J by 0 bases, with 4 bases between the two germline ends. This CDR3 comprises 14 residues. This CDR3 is CASSPISGANVLTF. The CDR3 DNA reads TGTGCCAGCAGCCCTATCTCTGGGGCCAACGTCCTGACTTTC.

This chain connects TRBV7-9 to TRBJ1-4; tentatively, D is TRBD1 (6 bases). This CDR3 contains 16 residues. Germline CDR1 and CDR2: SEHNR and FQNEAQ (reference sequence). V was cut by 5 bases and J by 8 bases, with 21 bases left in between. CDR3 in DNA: TGTGCCAGCAGCAAATGGGGCTCCGAAAGGGGGGAAAAACTGTTTTTT. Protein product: CASSKWGSERGEKLFF.

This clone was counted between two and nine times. This CDR3 is CASSFPGNTEAFF. The CDR3, as DNA: TGTGCCAGCAGCTTTCCAGGGAACACTGAAGCTTTCTTT. The gene calls are TRBV7-2 and TRBJ1-1, with no clear D. This CDR3 comprises 13 residues. V gave up 3 bases and J gave up 1 base, with 6 bases separating them. Germline-derived CDR1 and CDR2 are SGHTA and FQGNSA.

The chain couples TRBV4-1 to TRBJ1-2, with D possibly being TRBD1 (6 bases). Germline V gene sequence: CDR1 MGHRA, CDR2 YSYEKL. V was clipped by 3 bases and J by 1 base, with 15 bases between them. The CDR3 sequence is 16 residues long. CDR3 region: CASSQVPGQLNYGYTF. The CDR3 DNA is TGCGCCAGCAGCCAGGTCCCCGGACAGCTTAACTATGGCTACACCTTC.

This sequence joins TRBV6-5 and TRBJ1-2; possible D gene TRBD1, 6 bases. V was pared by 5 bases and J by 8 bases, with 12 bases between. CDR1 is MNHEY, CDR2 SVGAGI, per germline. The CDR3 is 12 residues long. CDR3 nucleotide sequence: TGTGCCAGCAGTCAACAGGGTCGAGGCTACACCTTC. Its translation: CASSQQGRGYTF.

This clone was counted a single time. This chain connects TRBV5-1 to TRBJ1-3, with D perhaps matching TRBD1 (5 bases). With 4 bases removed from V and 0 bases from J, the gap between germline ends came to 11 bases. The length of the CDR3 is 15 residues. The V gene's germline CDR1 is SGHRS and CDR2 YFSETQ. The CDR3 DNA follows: TGCGCCAGCAGCCCTACAGGCGACTCTGGAAACACCATATATTTT. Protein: CASSPTGDSGNTIYF.

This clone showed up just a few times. The CDR3 nucleotides are TGCGCCAGCAGCACGGGACAGAACACCGGGGAGCTGTTTTTT. This encodes CASSTGQNTGELFF. The chain has TRBV5-1 and TRBJ2-2, with D perhaps matching TRBD1 (6 bases). The V and J ends lost 4 bases and 1 base respectively, with 8 bases between them. This CDR3 has 14 residues. Germline assignment: CDR1 SGHRS and CDR2 YFSETQ.

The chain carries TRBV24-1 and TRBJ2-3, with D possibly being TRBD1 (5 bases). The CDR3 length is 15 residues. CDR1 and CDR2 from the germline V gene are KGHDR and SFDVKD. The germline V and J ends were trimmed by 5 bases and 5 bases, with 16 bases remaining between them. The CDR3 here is CATSVSRGRGDTQYF. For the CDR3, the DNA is TGTGCCACCAGTGTTAGTAGGGGCCGTGGAGATACGCAGTATTTT.

CDR3 sequence (DNA): TGTGCCAGCAGCCCAGCGCGGACAGCCTACGAGCAGTACTTC. It encodes CASSPARTAYEQYF. This chain joins TRBV7-2 and TRBJ2-7; maybe TRBD1 (6 bases). The CDR3 runs to 14 residues. Germline lookup yields CDR1 SGHTA and CDR2 FQGNSA. V was pared by 5 bases and J by 2 bases, with 13 bases between.

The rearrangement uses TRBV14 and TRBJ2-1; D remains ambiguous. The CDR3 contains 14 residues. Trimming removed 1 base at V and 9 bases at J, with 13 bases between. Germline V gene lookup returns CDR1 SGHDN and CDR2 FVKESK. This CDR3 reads CASSQGRRAGEQFF. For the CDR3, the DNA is TGTGCCAGCAGCCAAGGGCGAAGGGCCGGTGAGCAGTTCTTC.

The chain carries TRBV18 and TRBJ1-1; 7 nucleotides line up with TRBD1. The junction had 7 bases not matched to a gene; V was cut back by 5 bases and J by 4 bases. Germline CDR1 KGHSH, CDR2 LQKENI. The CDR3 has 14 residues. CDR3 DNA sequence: TGTGCCAGCTCAAGGGGGCAGGGGGTCACTGAAGCTTTCTTT. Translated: CASSRGQGVTEAFF.

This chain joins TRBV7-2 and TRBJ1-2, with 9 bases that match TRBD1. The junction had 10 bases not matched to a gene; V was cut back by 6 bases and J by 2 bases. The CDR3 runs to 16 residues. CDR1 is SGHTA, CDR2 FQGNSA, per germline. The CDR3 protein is CASSRTPGTGNYGYTF. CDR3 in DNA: TGTGCCAGCAGTCGTACGCCCGGGACAGGGAACTATGGCTACACCTTC.

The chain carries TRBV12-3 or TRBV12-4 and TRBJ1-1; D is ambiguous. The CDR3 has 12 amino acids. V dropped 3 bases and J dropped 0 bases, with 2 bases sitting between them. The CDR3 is CASSLLNTEAFF. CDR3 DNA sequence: TGTGCCAGCAGTTTGTTGAACACTGAAGCTTTCTTT.

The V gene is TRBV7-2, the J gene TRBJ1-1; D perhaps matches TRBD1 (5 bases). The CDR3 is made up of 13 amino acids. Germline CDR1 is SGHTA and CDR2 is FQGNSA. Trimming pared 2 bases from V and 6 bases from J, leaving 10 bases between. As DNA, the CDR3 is TGTGCCAGCAGCTTAAGGAGGGGCTCTGAAGCTTTCTTT. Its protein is CASSLRRGSEAFF.

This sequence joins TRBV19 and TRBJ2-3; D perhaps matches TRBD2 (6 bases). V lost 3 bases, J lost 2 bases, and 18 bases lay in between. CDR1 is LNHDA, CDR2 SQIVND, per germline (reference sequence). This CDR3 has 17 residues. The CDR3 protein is CASSMGPLARITDTQYF. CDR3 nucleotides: TGTGCCAGTAGTATGGGGCCCCTAGCGAGGATCACAGATACGCAGTATTTT.

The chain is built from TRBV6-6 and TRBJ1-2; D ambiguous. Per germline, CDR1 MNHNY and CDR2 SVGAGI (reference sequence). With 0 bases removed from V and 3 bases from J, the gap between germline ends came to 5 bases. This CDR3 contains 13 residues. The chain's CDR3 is CASSYSEYYGYTF. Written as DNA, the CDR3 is TGTGCCAGCAGTTACTCTGAGTACTATGGCTACACCTTC.

CDR3 amino acids: CASRRQGSSYNEQFF. CDR3 coding DNA: TGTGCCAGCAGACGGCAAGGGAGCTCCTACAATGAGCAGTTCTTC. This chain connects TRBV28 to TRBJ2-1; D possibly corresponds to TRBD2 (5 bases). Germline V lookup: CDR1 MDHEN, CDR2 SYDVKM. The CDR3 has 15 residues. V lost 6 bases, J lost 0 bases, and 12 bases lay in between.

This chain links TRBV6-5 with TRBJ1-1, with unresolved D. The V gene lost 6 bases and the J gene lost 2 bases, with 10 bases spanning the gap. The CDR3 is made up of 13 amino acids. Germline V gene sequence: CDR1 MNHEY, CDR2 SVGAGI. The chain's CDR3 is CASRGTTNTEAFF. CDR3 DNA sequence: TGTGCCAGCAGGGGAACAACAAACACTGAAGCTTTCTTT.

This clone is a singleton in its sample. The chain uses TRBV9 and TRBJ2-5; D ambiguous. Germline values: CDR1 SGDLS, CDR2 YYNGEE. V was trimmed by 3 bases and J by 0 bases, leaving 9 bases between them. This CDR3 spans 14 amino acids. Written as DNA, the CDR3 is TGTGCCAGCAGCGATAAAATCAACCAAGAGACCCAGTACTTC. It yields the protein CASSDKINQETQYF.

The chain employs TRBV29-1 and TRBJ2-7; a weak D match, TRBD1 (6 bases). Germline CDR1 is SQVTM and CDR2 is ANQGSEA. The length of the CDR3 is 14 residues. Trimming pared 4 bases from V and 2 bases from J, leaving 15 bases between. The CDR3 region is CSVVRVGATYEQYF. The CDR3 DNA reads TGCAGCGTTGTTCGGGTGGGGGCAACCTACGAGCAGTACTTC.

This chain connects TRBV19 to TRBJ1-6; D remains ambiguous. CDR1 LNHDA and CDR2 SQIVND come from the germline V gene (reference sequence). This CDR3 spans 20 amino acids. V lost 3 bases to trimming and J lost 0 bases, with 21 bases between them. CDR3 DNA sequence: TGTGCCAGTAGTATTCCCCCTTTCCGGACGGGAAGCTCCTATAATTCACCCCTCCACTTT. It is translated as CASSIPPFRTGSSYNSPLHF.

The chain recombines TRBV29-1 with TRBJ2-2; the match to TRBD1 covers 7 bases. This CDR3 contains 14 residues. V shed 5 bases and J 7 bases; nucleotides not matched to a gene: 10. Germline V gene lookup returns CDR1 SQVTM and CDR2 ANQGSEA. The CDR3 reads CSVKVGTVFGELFF. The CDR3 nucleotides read TGCAGCGTTAAGGTCGGGACAGTTTTCGGGGAGCTGTTTTTT.

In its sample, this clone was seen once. As DNA, the CDR3 is TGCGCCAGCAGCCAAGACAGGGGGTCCTACAATGAGCAGTTCTTC. Amino acids: CASSQDRGSYNEQFF. The genes are TRBV4-3 and TRBJ2-1; 7 bases align to TRBD1. The CDR3 totals 15 residues. After removal of 0 bases from V and 1 base from J, the junction contained 0 bases not matched to a gene. The germline CDR1 and CDR2 sequences are LGHNA and YSLEER.

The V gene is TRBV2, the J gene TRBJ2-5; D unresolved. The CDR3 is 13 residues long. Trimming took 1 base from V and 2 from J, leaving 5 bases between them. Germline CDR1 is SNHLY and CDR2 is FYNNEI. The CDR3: CASSEVPQETQYF. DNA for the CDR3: TGTGCCAGCAGTGAAGTGCCGCAAGAGACCCAGTACTTC.

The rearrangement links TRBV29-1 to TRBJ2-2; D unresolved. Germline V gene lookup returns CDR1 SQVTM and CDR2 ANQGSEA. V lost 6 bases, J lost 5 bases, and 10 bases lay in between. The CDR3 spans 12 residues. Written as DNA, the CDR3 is TGCAGCGTAATGCACGGGACCGGGGAGCTGTTTTTT. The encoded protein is CSVMHGTGELFF.